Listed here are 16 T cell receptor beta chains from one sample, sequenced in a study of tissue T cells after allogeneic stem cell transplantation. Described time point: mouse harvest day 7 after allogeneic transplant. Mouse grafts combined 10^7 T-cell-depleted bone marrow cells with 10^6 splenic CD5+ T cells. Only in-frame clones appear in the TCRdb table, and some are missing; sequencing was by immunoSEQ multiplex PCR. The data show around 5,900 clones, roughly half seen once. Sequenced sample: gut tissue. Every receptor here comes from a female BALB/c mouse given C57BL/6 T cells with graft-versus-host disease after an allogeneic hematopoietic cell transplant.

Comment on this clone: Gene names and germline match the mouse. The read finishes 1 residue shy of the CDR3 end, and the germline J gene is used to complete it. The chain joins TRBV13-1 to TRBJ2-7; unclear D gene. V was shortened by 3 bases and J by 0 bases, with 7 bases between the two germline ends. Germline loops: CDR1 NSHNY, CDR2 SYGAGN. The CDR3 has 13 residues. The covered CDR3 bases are TGTGCCAGCAGTGTGGCAGCCTCCTATGAACAGTAC. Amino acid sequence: CASSVAASYEQY. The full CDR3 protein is CASSVAASYEQYF.

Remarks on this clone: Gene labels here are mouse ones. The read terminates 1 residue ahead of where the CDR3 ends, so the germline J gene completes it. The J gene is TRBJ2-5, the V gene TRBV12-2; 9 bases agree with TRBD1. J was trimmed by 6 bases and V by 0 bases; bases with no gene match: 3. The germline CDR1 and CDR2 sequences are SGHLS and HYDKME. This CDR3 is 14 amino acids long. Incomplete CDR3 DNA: TGTGCCAGCTCTCTCGGACAGGGGAGGGACACCCAGTAC. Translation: CASSLGQGRDTQY. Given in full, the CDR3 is CASSLGQGRDTQYF.

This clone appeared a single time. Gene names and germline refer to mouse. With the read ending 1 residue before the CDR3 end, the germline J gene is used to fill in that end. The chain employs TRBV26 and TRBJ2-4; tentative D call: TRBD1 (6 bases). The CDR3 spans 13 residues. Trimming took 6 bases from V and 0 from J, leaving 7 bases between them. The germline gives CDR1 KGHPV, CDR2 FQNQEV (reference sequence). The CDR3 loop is CASRDSSQNTLYF. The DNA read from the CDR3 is TGTGCCAGCAGGGACAGTAGTCAAAACACCTTGTAC.

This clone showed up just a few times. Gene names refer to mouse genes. The CDR3 loop reads CASSRGFNQDTQYF. The CDR3 bases that were read are TGTGCTAGCAGTAGGGGTTTTAACCAAGACACCCAGTAC. The chain combines TRBV17 with TRBJ2-5; no clear D. The read ends 1 residue shy of where the CDR3 ends; the end is completed using the germline J gene. The ends were cut back, 3 bases at V and 0 bases at J, with 7 bases in the middle. The CDR3 consists of 14 residues. Per germline, CDR1 MNHDT and CDR2 YYDKIL.

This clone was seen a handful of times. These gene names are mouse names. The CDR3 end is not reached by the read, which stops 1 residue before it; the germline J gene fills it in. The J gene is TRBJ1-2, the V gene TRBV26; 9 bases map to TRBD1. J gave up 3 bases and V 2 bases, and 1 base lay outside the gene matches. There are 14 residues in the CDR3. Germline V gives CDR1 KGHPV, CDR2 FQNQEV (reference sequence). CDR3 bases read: TGTGCCAGCAGTCTGACAGGGGGCGACTCCGACTACACC. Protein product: CASSLTGGDSDYT. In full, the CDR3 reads CASSLTGGDSDYTF.

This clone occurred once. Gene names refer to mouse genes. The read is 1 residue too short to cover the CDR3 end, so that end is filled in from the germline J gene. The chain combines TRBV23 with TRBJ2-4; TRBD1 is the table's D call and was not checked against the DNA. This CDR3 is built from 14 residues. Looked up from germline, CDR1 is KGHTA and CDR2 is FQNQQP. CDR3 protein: CSSSQTGGQNTLYF. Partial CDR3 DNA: TGCTCCAGCAGTCAGACAGGGGGCCAAAACACCTTGTAC. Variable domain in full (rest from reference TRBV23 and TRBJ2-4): DAAVTQKPRYLIKMKGQEAEMKCIPEKGHTAVFWYQQKQSKELKFLIYFQNQQPLDQIDMVKERFSAVCPSSSLCSLGIRTCEAEDSALYLCSSSQTGGQNTLYFGAGTRLSVL.

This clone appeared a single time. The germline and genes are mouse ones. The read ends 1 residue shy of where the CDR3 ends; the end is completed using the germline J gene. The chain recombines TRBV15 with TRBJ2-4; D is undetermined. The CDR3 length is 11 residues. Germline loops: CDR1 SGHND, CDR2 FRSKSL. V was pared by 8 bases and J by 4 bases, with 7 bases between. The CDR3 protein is CASGRENTLYF. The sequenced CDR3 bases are TGTGCCAGCGGAAGGGAAAACACCTTGTAC.

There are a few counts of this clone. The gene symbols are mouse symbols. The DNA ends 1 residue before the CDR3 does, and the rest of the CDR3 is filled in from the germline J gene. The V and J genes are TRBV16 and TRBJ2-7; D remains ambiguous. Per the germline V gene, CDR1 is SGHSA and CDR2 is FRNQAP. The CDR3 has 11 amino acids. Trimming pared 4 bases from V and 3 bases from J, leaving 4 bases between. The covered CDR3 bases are TGTGCAAGCAGCTCTGGCTATGAACAGTAC. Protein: CASSSGYEQY. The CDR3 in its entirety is CASSSGYEQYF.

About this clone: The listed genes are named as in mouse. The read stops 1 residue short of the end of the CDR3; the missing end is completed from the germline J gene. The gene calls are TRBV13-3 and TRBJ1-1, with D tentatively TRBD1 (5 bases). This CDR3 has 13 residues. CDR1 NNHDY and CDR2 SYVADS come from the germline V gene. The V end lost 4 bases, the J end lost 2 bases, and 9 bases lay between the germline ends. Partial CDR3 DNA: TGTGCCAGCAGTTCCCGGGACAACACAGAAGTCTTC. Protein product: CASSSRDNTEVF. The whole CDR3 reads CASSSRDNTEVFF.

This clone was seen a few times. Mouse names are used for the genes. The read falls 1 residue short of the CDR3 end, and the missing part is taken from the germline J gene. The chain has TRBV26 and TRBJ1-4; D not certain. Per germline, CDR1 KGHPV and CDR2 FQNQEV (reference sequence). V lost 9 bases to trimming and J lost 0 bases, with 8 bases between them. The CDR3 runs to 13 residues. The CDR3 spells CASRQFSNERLFF. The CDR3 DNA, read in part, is TGTGCCAGTAGACAATTTTCCAACGAAAGATTATTT. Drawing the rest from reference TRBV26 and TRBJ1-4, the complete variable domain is NSKVIQTPRYLVKGQGQKAKMRCIPEKGHPVVFWYQQNKNNEFKFLINFQNQEVLQQIDMTEKRFSAECPSNSPCSLEIQSSEAGDSALYLCASRQFSNERLFFGHGTKLSVL.

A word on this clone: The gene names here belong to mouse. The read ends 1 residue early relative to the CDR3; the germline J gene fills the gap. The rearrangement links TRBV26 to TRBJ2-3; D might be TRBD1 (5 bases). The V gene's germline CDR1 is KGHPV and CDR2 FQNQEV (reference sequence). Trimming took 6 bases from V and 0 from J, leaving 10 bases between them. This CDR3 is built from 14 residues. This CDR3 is CASSRQNSAETLYF. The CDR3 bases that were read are TGTGCCAGCAGCCGACAGAATAGTGCAGAAACGCTGTAT.

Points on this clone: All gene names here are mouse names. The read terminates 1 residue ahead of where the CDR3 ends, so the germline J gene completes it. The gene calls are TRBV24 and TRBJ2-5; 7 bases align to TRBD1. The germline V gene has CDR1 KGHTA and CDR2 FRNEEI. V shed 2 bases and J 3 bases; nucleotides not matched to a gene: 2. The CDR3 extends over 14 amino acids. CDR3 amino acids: CASSLRGQQDTQYF. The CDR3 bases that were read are TGTGCCAGCAGTCTGAGGGGACAGCAAGACACCCAGTAC.

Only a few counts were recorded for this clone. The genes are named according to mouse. Partial CDR3 DNA: TGTGCCAGCAGTCTGGACAGGGTTGAACAGTAC. This gives the protein CASSLDRVEQY. The complete CDR3 protein is CASSLDRVEQYF. The chain combines TRBV26 with TRBJ2-7; 7 positions match TRBD1. The read finishes 1 residue shy of the CDR3 end, and the germline J gene is used to complete it. Germline V gene data show CDR1 as KGHPV and CDR2 as FQNQEV (reference sequence). There are 12 residues in the CDR3. V gave up 2 bases and J gave up 6 bases; unmatched junction bases: 1.

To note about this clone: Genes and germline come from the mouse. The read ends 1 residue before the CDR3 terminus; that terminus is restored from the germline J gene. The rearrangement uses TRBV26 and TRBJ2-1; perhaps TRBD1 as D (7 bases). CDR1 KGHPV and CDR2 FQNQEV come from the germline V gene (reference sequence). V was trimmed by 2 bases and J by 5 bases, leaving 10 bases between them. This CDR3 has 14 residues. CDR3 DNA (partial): TGTGCCAGCAGTCTGGCAGGGGGGAATGCTGAGCAGTTC. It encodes CASSLAGGNAEQF. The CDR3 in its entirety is CASSLAGGNAEQFF.

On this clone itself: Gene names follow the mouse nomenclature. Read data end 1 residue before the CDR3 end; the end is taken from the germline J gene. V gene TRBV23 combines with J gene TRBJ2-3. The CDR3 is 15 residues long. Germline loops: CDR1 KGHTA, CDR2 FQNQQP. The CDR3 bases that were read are TGCTCCAGCAGTCAATCACGGGGTAGTGCAGAAACGCTGTAT. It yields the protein CSSSQSRGSAETLY. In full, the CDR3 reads CSSSQSRGSAETLYF.

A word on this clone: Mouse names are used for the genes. CDR3 DNA (partial): TGTGCCAGCAGTTTAGGAGAAAACACCTTGTAC. Translation gives CASSLGENTLY. The CDR3 in full is CASSLGENTLYF. The chain recombines TRBV14 with TRBJ2-4; D is unresolved. The CDR3 is cut off 1 residue early in the read; its end comes from the germline J gene. This CDR3 comprises 12 residues. V dropped 2 bases and J dropped 4 bases, with 5 bases sitting between them. Germline CDR1 reads SGHDT; CDR2 reads FRDEAV.